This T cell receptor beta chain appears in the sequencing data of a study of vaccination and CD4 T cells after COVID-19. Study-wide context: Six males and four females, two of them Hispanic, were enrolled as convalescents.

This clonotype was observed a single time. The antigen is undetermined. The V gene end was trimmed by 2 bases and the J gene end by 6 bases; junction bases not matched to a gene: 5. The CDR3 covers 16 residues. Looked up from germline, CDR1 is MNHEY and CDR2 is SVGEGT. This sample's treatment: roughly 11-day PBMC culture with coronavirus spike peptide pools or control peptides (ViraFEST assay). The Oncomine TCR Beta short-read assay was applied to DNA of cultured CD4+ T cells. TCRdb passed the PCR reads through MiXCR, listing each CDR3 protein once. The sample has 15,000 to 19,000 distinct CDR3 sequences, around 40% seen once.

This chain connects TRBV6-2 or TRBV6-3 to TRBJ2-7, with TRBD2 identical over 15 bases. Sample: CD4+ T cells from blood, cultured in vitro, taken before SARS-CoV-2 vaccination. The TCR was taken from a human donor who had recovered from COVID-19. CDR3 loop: CASSYRTSGRAREQYF. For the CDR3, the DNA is TGTGCCAGCAGTTACAGGACTAGCGGGAGGGCCCGCGAGCAGTACTTC.